A selection of T cell receptor beta chains follows, all from one sample in a study of CD4 T cell repertoires in COVID-19. Produced via immunoSEQ multiplex PCR; TCRdb's table is partial and in-frame only. The sample shows about 75,000 clones, roughly 80% of them seen only once. The starting material was CD4+ T cells from peripheral blood, obtained after recovery from COVID-19. Receptor source: a human donor who had COVID-19. Both conserved end residues are part of each CDR3. Fields, in order: J gene, clone size, CDR3 length, D gene, V gene, CDR3 DNA, CDR3 protein. The D gene is left open where the match is weak. Only some rows state a clone size, as once, few, many or a class for expanded clones.

>TRBJ2-5|NA|11|NA|TRBV7-2
TGTGCCAGCAGCTTTGGAGAGACCCAGTACTTC
CASSFGETQYF
>TRBJ1-2|NA|15|TRBD1|TRBV19
TGTGCCAGTAGGACCTCCGGGACAGGGGACTATGGCTACACCTTC
CASRTSGTGDYGYTF
>TRBJ2-4|NA|14|NA|TRBV20-1
TGCAGTGCTAGTCCAGTGGGGGCCAAAAACATTCAGTACTTC
CSASPVGAKNIQYF
>TRBJ2-1|NA|14|NA|TRBV6-5
TGTGCCAGCTCGGGACAAGGATCCTACAATGAGCAGTTCTTC
CASSGQGSYNEQFF
>TRBJ2-1|NA|13|NA|TRBV7-6
TGTGCCAGCAGCTTAGAATTCCCGGGTGAGCAGTTCTTC
CASSLEFPGEQFF
>TRBJ1-4|NA|16|TRBD1|TRBV7-6
TGTGCCAGCAGCTTAGAGGGACAGGGGGCCAGGGAAAAACTGTTTTTT
CASSLEGQGAREKLFF
>TRBJ2-2|NA|14|NA|TRBV2
TGTGCCAGCAGTGCCAGACCGAACACCGGGGAGCTGTTTTTT
CASSARPNTGELFF
>TRBJ2-7|NA|14|NA|TRBV6-5
TGTGCCAGCAGTTATCAGGGGACATCTTACGAGCAGTACTTC
CASSYQGTSYEQYF
>TRBJ2-2|NA|18|NA|TRBV21-1
TGTGCCAGCAGCAATCCCCTCGGTTCAGATCGGGGCACCGGGGAGCTGTTTTTT
CASSNPLGSDRGTGELFF
>TRBJ2-1|NA|16|NA|TRBV15
TGTGCCACCAGCAGAGGCAAGGGCAGCACCTACAATGAGCAGTTCTTC
CATSRGKGSTYNEQFF
>TRBJ2-5|NA|14|TRBD2|TRBV7-2
TGTGCCAGCAGCTTGGGACTAGCGGAAGAGACCCAGTACTTC
CASSLGLAEETQYF
>TRBJ1-1|NA|15|NA|TRBV18
TGTGCCAGCTCAGTGACACAGCATAAGAACACTGAAGCTTTCTTT
CASSVTQHKNTEAFF
>TRBJ2-5|NA|12|NA|TRBV2
TGTGCCAGCAGTACTTTACAAGAGACCCAGTACTTC
CASSTLQETQYF
>TRBJ1-2|few|12|NA|TRBV7-9
TGTGCCAGCAGCCAGGAGAGCTATGGCTACACCTTC
CASSQESYGYTF
>TRBJ2-5|once|15|TRBD2|TRBV7-2
TGTGCCAGCAGGACTAGCGGGTCCGACCGGGGGCCCCAGTACTTC
CASRTSGSDRGPQYF
>TRBJ1-3|NA|16|TRBD1|TRBV7-2
TGTGCCAGCAGCCTCGCAGGGGGCTTCTCTGGAAACACCATATATTTT
CASSLAGGFSGNTIYF
>TRBJ2-7|NA|13|NA|TRBV19
TGTGCCAGTAGCAAAACTAGAGGCCACGAGCAGTACTTC
CASSKTRGHEQYF
>TRBJ1-6|once|14|TRBD1|TRBV5-1
TGCGCCAGCAGCCACGGGACAGGGACTTCACCCCTCCACTTT
CASSHGTGTSPLHF
>TRBJ1-1|NA|11|NA|TRBV2
TGTGCCAGCAGTGAAGAAGGGATAAATTTCTTT
CASSEEGINFF
>TRBJ2-2|NA|16|NA|TRBV6-6
TGTGCCAGCAGGCGATCGGGCCCGGGGAACACCGGGGAGCTGTTTTTT
CASRRSGPGNTGELFF
>TRBJ2-7|few|13|NA|TRBV5-1
TGCGCCAGCAGCTTCGAACTAGGGTACGAGCAGTACTTC
CASSFELGYEQYF
>TRBJ1-5|NA|15|TRBD1|TRBV19
TGTGCCAGTAGTGGGGGGACAGGGGGTTTTCAGCCCCAGCATTTT
CASSGGTGGFQPQHF
>TRBJ1-6|NA|14|TRBD1|TRBV19
TGTGCCAGTAGTACGACAGGGCCAAATTCACCCCTCCACTTT
CASSTTGPNSPLHF
>TRBJ2-2|NA|15|NA|TRBV11-3
TGTGCCAGCAGCTTAGGGAGGGGAGACACCGGGGAGCTGTTTTTT
CASSLGRGDTGELFF
>TRBJ2-7|NA|15|NA|TRBV3-1/TRBV3-2
TGTGCCAGCAGCGATCACGGGGTTAGTAAGGATGAGCAGTACTTC
CASSDHGVSKDEQYF
>TRBJ2-3|NA|14|NA|TRBV10-1
TGCGCCAGCAGTGAAGAGGGAAGCACAGATACGCAGTATTTT
CASSEEGSTDTQYF
>TRBJ2-5|NA|13|NA|TRBV10-2
TGCGCCAGCAGTGTAGGGCTCGGGCGGACCCAGTACTTC
CASSVGLGRTQYF
>TRBJ1-5|NA|13|NA|TRBV6-1
TGTGCCAGCAGTGAAGCGGGAGGGCAGCCCCAGCATTTT
CASSEAGGQPQHF
>TRBJ2-7|few|12|NA|TRBV6-5
TGTGCCAGCAGTTACACAGGAGGAGGACAGTACTTC
CASSYTGGGQYF
>TRBJ1-5|NA|15|NA|TRBV19
TGTGCCAGTAAGACGGACAGCCTTAGCAATCAGCCCCAGCATTTT
CASKTDSLSNQPQHF
>TRBJ2-5|NA|17|TRBD2|TRBV3-1/TRBV3-2
TGTGCCAGCAGCCAAGATGTTCCAGCGGGAGGGAGAGAGACCCAGTACTTC
CASSQDVPAGGRETQYF
>TRBJ2-3|NA|13|NA|TRBV7-9
TGTGCCAGCAGCCCCGCCGCCGCAGATACGCAGTATTTT
CASSPAAADTQYF
>TRBJ2-1|once|13|NA|TRBV12-3/TRBV12-4
TGTGCCAGCAGCCCGGCCCAATACAATGAGCAGTTCTTC
CASSPAQYNEQFF
>TRBJ2-1|few|9|NA|TRBV29-1
TGCAGCGTCGACGGAGGACAGTTCTTC
CSVDGGQFF
>TRBJ2-7|NA|14|TRBD1|TRBV3-1/TRBV3-2
TGTGCCAGCAGTTCCGGGACAGGGAGAGGCGAGCAGTACTTC
CASSSGTGRGEQYF
>TRBJ1-2|NA|13|NA|TRBV2
TGTGCCAGCAGAGTGACGCAGAACTATGGCTACACCTTC
CASRVTQNYGYTF
>TRBJ2-3|once|15|NA|TRBV12-5
TGTGCTAGTGCCCCCGGGACGGTTAGCACAGATACGCAGTATTTT
CASAPGTVSTDTQYF
>TRBJ1-1|NA|15|NA|TRBV5-5
TGTGCCAGCAGCTGGGGCAGGGGTGTAGACACTGAAGCTTTCTTT
CASSWGRGVDTEAFF
>TRBJ2-3|NA|16|NA|TRBV7-2
TGTGCCAGCAGCTTAGGTCAGGGGAGGTGGACAGATACGCAGTATTTT
CASSLGQGRWTDTQYF
>TRBJ1-2|NA|14|NA|TRBV11-1
TGTGCCAGCAGCCGGAACAGGGAAGACTATGGCTACACCTTC
CASSRNREDYGYTF
>TRBJ2-1|NA|16|TRBD2|TRBV27
TGTGCCAGCAGTTTAGGACTAGCGGACCACTACAATGAGCAGTTCTTC
CASSLGLADHYNEQFF
>TRBJ2-3|NA|9|NA|TRBV29-1
TGCAGCCCCTCAGATACGCAGTATTTT
CSPSDTQYF
>TRBJ2-3|NA|15|NA|TRBV10-1
TGCGCCAGCAGCGCGGTAGGGCGCGAGAAAGATACGCAGTATTTT
CASSAVGREKDTQYF
>TRBJ2-1|NA|16|TRBD2|TRBV11-2
TGTGCCAGCAGCTTTGAGGGACTAGCACACAGAAATGAGCAGTTCTTC
CASSFEGLAHRNEQFF
>TRBJ2-5|NA|13|NA|TRBV7-2
TGTGCCAGCAGCAGCGGAAGAGGAGAGACCCAGTACTTC
CASSSGRGETQYF
>TRBJ2-3|NA|16|TRBD2|TRBV4-1
TGCGCCAGCAGCCAAGCTAGCGGGGGGGCTGGGGATACGCAGTATTTT
CASSQASGGAGDTQYF
>TRBJ2-3|few|14|NA|TRBV19
TGTGCCAGTAGTATCCCGGCCTTAACTGATACGCAGTATTTT
CASSIPALTDTQYF
>TRBJ2-1|NA|15|TRBD2|TRBV18
TGTGCCAGCTCACCCCCGGGGAGCGGGAGAAATGAGCAGTTCTTC
CASSPPGSGRNEQFF
>TRBJ2-1|NA|16|NA|TRBV7-3
TGTGCCAGCAGCTTACAGCCCGCGGGGGCCGAGAATGAGCAGTTCTTC
CASSLQPAGAENEQFF